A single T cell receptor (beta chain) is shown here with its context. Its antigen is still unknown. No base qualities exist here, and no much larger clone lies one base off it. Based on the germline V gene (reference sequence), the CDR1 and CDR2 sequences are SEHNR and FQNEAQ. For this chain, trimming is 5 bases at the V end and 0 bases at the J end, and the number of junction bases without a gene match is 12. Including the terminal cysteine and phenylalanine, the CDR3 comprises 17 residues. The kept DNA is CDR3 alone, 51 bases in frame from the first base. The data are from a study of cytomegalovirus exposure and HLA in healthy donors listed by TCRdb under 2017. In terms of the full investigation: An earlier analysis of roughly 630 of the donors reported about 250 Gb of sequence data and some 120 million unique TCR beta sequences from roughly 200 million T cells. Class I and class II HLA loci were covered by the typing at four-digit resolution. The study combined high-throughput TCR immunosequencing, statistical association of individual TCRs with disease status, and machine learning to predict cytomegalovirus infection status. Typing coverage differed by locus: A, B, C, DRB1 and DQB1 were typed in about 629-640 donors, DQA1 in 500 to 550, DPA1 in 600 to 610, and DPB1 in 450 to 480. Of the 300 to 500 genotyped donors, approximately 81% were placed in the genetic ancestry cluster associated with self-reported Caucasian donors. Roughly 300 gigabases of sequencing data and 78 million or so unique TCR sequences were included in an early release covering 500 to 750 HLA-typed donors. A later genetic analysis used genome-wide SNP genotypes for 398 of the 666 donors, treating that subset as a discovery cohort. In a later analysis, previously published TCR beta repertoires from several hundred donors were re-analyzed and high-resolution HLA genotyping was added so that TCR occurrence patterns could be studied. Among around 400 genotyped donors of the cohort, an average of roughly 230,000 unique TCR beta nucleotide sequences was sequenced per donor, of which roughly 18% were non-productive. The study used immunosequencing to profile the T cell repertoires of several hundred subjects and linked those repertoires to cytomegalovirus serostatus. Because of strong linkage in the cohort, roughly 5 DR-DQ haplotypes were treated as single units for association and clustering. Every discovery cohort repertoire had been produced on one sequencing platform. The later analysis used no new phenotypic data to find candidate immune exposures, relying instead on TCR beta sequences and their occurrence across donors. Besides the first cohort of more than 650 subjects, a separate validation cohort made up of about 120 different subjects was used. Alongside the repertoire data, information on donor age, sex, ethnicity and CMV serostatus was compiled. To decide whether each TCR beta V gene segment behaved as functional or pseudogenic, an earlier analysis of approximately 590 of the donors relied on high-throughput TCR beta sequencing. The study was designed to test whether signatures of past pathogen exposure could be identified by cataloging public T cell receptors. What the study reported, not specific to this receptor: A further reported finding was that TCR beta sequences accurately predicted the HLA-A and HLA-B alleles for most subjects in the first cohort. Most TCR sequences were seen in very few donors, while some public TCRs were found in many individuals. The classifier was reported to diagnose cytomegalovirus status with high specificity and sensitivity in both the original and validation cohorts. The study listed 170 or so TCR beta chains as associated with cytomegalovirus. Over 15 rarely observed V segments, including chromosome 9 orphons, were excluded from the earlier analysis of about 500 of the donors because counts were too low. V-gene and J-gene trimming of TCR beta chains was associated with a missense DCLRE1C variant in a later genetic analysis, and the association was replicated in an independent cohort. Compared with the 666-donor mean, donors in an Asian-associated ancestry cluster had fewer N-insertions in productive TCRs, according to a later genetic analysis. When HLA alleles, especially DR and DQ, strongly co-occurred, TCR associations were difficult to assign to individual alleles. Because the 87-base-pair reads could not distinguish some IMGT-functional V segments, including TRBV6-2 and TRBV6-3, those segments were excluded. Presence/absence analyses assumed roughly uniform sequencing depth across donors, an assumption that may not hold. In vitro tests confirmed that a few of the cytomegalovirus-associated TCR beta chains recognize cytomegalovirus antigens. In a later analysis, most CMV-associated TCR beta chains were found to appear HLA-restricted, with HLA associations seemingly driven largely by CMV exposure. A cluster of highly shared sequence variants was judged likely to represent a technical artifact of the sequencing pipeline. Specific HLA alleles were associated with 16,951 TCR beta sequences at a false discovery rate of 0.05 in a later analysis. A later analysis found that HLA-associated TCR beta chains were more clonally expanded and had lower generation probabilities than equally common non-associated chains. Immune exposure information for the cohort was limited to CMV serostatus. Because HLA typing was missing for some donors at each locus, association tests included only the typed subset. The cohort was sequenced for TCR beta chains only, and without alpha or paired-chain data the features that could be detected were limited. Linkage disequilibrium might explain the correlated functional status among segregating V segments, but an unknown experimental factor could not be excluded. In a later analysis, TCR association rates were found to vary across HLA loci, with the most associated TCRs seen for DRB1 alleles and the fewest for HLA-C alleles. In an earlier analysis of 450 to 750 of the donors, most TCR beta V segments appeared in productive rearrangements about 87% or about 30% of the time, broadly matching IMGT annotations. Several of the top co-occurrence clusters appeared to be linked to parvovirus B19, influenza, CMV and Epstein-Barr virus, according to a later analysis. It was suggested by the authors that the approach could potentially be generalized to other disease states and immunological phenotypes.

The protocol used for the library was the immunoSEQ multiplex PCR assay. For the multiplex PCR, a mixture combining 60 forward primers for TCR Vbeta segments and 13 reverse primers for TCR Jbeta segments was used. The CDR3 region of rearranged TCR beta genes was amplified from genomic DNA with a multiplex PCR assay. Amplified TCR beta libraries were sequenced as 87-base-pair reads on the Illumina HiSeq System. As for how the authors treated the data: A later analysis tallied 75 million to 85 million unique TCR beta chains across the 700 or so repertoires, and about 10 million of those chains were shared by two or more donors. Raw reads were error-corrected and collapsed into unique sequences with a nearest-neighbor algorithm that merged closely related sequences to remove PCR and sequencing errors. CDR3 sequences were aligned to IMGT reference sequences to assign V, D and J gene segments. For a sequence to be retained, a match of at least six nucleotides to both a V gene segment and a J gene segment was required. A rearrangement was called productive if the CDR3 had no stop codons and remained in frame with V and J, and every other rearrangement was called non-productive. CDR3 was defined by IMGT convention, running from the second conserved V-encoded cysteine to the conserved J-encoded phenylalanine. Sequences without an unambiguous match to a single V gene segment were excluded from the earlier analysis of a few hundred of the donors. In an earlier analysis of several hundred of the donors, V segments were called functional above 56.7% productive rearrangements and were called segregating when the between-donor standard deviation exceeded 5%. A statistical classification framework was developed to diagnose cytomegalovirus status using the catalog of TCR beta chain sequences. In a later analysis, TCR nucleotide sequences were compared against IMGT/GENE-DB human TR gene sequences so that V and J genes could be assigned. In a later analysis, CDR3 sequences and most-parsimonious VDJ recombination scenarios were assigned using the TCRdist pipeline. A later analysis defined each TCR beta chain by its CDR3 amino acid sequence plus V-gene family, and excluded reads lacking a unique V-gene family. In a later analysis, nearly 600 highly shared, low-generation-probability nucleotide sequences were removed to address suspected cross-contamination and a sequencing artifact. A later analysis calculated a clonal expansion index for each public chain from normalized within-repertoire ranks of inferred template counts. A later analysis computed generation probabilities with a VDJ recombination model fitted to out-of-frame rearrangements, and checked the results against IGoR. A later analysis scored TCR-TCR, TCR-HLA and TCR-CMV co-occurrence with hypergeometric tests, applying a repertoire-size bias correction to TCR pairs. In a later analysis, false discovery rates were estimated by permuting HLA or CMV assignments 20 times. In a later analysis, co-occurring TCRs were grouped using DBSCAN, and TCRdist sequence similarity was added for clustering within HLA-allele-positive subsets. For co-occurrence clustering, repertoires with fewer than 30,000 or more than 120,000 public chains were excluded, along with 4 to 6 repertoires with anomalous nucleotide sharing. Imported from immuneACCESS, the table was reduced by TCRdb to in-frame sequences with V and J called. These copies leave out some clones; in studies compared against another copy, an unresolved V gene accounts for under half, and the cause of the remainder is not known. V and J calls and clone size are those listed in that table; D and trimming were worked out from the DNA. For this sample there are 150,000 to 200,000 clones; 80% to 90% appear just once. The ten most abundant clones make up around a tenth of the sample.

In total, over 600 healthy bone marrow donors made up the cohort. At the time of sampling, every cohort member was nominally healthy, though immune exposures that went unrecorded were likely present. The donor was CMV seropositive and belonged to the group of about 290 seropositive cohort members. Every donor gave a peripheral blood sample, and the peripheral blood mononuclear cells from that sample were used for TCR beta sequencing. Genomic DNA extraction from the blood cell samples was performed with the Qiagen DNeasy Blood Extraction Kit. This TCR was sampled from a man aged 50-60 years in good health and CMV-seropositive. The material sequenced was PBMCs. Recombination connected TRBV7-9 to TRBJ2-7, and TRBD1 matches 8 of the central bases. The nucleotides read TGTGCCAGCAGCGGAGAGTCGGGACAGGCACCCTCCTACGAGCAGTACTTC. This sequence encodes CASSGESGQAPSYEQYF.